These T cell receptor beta chains were read from a single sample in a study of Ad26.COV2.S vaccination and SARS-CoV-2 variants. Method: immunoSEQ multiplex PCR; TCRdb's copy keeps in-frame clones and lacks some. This table has some 190,000 clones, 87% appearing once. The sample was peripheral blood, taken after recovery from COVID-19. The receptors here all came from a human donor who had recovered from COVID-19. The CDR3 runs from the conserved cysteine through the conserved F or W. The D gene is left open where the match is weak. Rows may omit the clone size; those that give it use once, few, many or a size class.

J gene,V gene,D gene,clone size,CDR3 protein,CDR3 DNA
TRBJ2-1,TRBV7-8,TRBD2,-,CASSLDQGLAYNEQFF,TGTGCCAGCAGCTTAGATCAGGGACTAGCGTACAATGAGCAGTTCTTC
TRBJ1-5,TRBV24-1,TRBD1,once,CAPGMGARGGGSQPQHF,TGTGCCCCGGGTATGGGTGCACGAGGAGGGGGCAGTCAGCCCCAGCATTTT
TRBJ2-7,TRBV5-1,-,-,CASTPDGSYEQYF,TGCGCCAGCACCCCGGACGGATCCTACGAGCAGTACTTC
TRBJ1-1,TRBV11-1,TRBD1,-,CASSLGGQGPEAFF,TGTGCCAGCAGCTTAGGGGGACAGGGGCCTGAAGCTTTCTTT
TRBJ2-7,TRBV7-8,TRBD2,once,CASSSVGTSGRYEQYF,TGTGCCAGCAGCTCTGTAGGGACTAGCGGGAGGTACGAGCAGTACTTC
TRBJ2-3,TRBV25-1,TRBD1,-,CASSRTGNTDTQYF,TGTGCCAGCAGCCGGACAGGGAACACAGATACGCAGTATTTT
TRBJ1-3,TRBV19,-,-,CASSRGSYSGNTIYF,TGTGCCAGTAGTAGGGGGTCCTACTCTGGAAACACCATATATTTT
TRBJ1-6,TRBV4-1,-,few,CASSQGGHGADSPLHF,TGCGCCAGCAGCCAAGGGGGACATGGGGCAGATTCACCCCTCCACTTT
TRBJ1-1,TRBV15,-,-,CATSRVGAPRAFF,TGTGCCACCAGCAGAGTCGGAGCCCCCAGAGCTTTCTTT
TRBJ2-7,TRBV28,TRBD2,-,CASSPIAGVSSYEQYF,TGTGCCAGCAGCCCTATAGCGGGCGTTAGCTCCTACGAGCAGTACTTC
TRBJ1-4,TRBV5-1,-,-,CASSLALTGREFEKLFF,TGCGCCAGCAGCTTGGCCCTTACAGGGAGGGAGTTTGAAAAACTGTTTTTT
TRBJ1-1,TRBV10-3,-,-,CAITWREGMNTEAFF,TGTGCCATCACTTGGAGGGAGGGTATGAACACTGAAGCTTTCTTT
TRBJ2-7,TRBV6-6,-,-,CASSSPSVGESDEQYF,TGTGCCAGCAGTTCTCCATCAGTTGGGGAGAGCGACGAGCAGTACTTC
TRBJ2-3,TRBV20-1,-,-,CSASGLTTDTQYF,TGCAGTGCTAGTGGGCTGACCACAGATACGCAGTATTTT
TRBJ2-5,TRBV5-6,-,-,CASSLQETQYF,TGTGCCAGCAGCTTACAAGAGACCCAGTACTTC
TRBJ1-5,TRBV7-2,-,few,CASSLSPRAVSSNQPQHF,TGTGCCAGCAGCTTATCCCCTAGGGCAGTCAGTAGCAATCAGCCCCAGCATTTT
TRBJ2-3,TRBV2,-,once,CASSDGLSTDTQYF,TGTGCCAGCAGTGATGGGCTAAGCACAGATACGCAGTATTTT
TRBJ1-5,TRBV6-5,TRBD1,-,CASRHGQGGQPQHF,TGTGCCAGCAGGCACGGACAGGGAGGTCAGCCCCAGCATTTT
TRBJ2-5,TRBV5-1,-,-,CASKEQETQYF,TGCGCCAGCAAGGAGCAAGAGACCCAGTACTTC
TRBJ1-2,TRBV12-3/TRBV12-4,-,-,CASSLDPHYGYTF,TGTGCCAGCAGTTTAGACCCCCACTATGGCTACACCTTC
TRBJ1-5,TRBV19,-,-,CASSIGDTSNQPQHF,TGTGCCAGTAGTATTGGGGACACTAGCAATCAGCCCCAGCATTTT
TRBJ1-2,TRBV6-5,-,-,CASRRGGYTNYGYTF,TGTGCCAGCAGGAGGGGGGGGTACACTAACTATGGCTACACCTTC
TRBJ1-5,TRBV7-4,-,-,CASSSSAGISVQPQHF,TGTGCCAGCAGCTCAAGCGCGGGGATTAGTGTTCAGCCCCAGCATTTT
TRBJ2-5,TRBV2,TRBD2,-,CASNPGLAGETQYF,TGTGCCAGCAACCCGGGACTAGCGGGAGAGACCCAGTACTTC
TRBJ2-7,TRBV3-1/TRBV3-2,-,once,CASSQGYEQYF,TGTGCCAGCAGCCAAGGATACGAGCAGTACTTC
TRBJ2-5,TRBV13,TRBD2,-,CASSLGLGDYRKETQYF,TGTGCCAGCAGCTTAGGCCTCGGGGACTACCGAAAAGAGACCCAGTACTTC
TRBJ1-2,TRBV6-5,TRBD1,-,CASSNRGQTGGYTF,TGTGCCAGCAGTAACAGGGGGCAAACTGGTGGCTACACCTTC
TRBJ2-5,TRBV6-5,-,-,CATKNRVHRGETQYF,TGTGCCACCAAGAACAGAGTCCATCGGGGAGAGACCCAGTACTTC
TRBJ2-1,TRBV19,-,-,CASSIRESNPAYEQFF,TGTGCCAGTAGTATTAGAGAAAGCAATCCCGCGTATGAGCAGTTCTTC
TRBJ2-3,TRBV2,TRBD2,-,CASNRGGPDTQYF,TGTGCCAGCAATCGGGGGGGGCCAGATACGCAGTATTTT
TRBJ2-6,TRBV3-1/TRBV3-2,-,-,CASSQDLSGTGANVLTF,TGTGCCAGCAGCCAAGATTTGTCGGGGACAGGGGCCAACGTCCTGACTTTC
TRBJ2-1,TRBV2,TRBD2,-,CASSDGGVYNEQFF,TGTGCCAGCAGTGACGGGGGGGTCTACAATGAGCAGTTCTTC
TRBJ2-7,TRBV4-1,-,-,CASSQELQGASYSYEQYF,TGCGCCAGCAGCCAAGAATTACAAGGGGCGTCCTACTCCTACGAGCAGTACTTC
TRBJ2-3,TRBV4-1,-,-,CASSQDGPRDTQYF,TGCGCCAGCAGCCAAGACGGGCCGAGGGATACGCAGTATTTT
TRBJ1-2,TRBV2,-,-,CASRRGQASNYGYTF,TGTGCCAGCAGGAGAGGGCAGGCATCTAACTATGGCTACACCTTC
TRBJ2-7,TRBV11-2,-,-,CASSSARGREQYF,TGTGCCAGCAGCTCCGCCCGGGGGCGCGAGCAGTACTTC
TRBJ1-6,TRBV5-1,TRBD1,-,CASSLSAGGRNSPLHF,TGCGCCAGCAGCTTGAGCGCAGGGGGACGTAATTCACCCCTCCACTTT
TRBJ1-2,TRBV27,-,once,CASSTGSNYGYTF,TGTGCCAGCAGTACAGGATCTAACTATGGCTACACCTTC
TRBJ2-3,TRBV5-1,TRBD2,-,CASSPGTSGRKDTQYF,TGCGCCAGCAGCCCGGGGACTAGCGGGAGGAAAGATACGCAGTATTTT
TRBJ2-7,TRBV5-6,TRBD1,-,CASSPAILWTGMDEQYF,TGTGCCAGCAGCCCTGCAATCCTCTGGACAGGGATGGACGAGCAGTACTTC
TRBJ2-5,TRBV30,TRBD1,-,CACPDRVGGQETQYF,TGTGCCTGCCCGGACAGGGTGGGGGGCCAAGAGACCCAGTACTTC
TRBJ1-2,TRBV6-6,-,-,CASKKHGGDGYTF,TGTGCCAGCAAAAAACACGGTGGGGATGGCTACACCTTC
TRBJ2-1,TRBV25-1,TRBD2,-,CASSLAGLSINEQFF,TGTGCCAGCAGCTTAGCGGGACTATCAATTAATGAGCAGTTCTTC
TRBJ1-4,TRBV2,-,-,CASSEQATTNEKLFF,TGTGCCAGCAGTGAACAGGCAACAACTAATGAAAAACTGTTTTTT
TRBJ2-3,TRBV27,-,-,CASSLFFRDTQYF,TGTGCCAGCAGTTTATTTTTTCGAGATACGCAGTATTTT
TRBJ1-1,TRBV6-5,-,once,CASTLGQSTEAFF,TGTGCCAGCACCCTCGGACAGAGTACTGAAGCTTTCTTT
TRBJ2-5,TRBV9,-,-,CASSVGDWVKETQYF,TGTGCCAGCAGCGTAGGGGACTGGGTTAAAGAGACCCAGTACTTC
TRBJ2-7,TRBV6-5,TRBD1,-,CATSQGALSSYEQYF,TGTGCCACTTCGCAGGGGGCTCTAAGCTCCTACGAGCAGTACTTC